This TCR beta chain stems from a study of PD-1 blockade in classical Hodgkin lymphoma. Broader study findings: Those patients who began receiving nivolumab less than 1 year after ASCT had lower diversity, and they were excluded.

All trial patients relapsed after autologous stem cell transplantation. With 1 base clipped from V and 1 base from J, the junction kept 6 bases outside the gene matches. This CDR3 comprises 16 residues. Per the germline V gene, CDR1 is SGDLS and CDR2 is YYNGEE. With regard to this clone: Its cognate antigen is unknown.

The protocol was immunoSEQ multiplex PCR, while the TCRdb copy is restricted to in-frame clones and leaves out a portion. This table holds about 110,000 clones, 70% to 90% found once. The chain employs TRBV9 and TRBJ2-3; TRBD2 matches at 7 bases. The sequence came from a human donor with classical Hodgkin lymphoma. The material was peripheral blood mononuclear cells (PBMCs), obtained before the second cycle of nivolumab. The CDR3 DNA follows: TGTGCCAGCAGCGTAAGAGGCGGGAGCGGCACAGATACGCAGTATTTT. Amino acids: CASSVRGGSGTDTQYF.